Each of the 10 T cell receptor beta chains below was sequenced from the same sample in a study of beta chain features in type 1 diabetes. Findings and caveats of the study: Significant though moderate, a shortening of TCRB CDR3s appeared in all four CD4+ subsets of Type 1 diabetes patients.

Expressed TCRB transcripts were sequenced because the entire RNA isolate underwent reverse transcription. Sequencing used immunoSEQ multiplex PCR; TCRdb keeps in-frame clones, though not all of them. The repertoire holds roughly 700,000 clones, with roughly 13% as singletons. No antigen is known for these receptors. The sample comprised naive CD4+ T cells from blood. Receptor source: a man between 18 and 35 years old with type 1 diabetes.

This clone has only a few counts. The V gene is TRBV28, the J gene TRBJ2-7; D is unresolved. CDR1 is MDHEN, CDR2 SYDVKM, per germline. This CDR3 region has 12 residues. The V end lost 7 bases, the J end lost 0 bases, and 7 bases lay between the germline ends. Here the CDR3 reads CASMFSSYEQYF. The CDR3 coding sequence is TGTGCCAGCATGTTCTCCTCCTACGAGCAGTACTTC.

This clone was found a few times. The same CDR3 arises from other DNA sequences in this sample as well. The chain recombines TRBV29-1 with TRBJ1-2; D remains unclear. The CDR3 has 11 residues. Germline V gene sequence: CDR1 SQVTM, CDR2 ANQGSEA. V shed 2 bases and J shed 2 bases, with 3 bases lying between them. CDR3 in amino acids: CSVENNYGYTF. The DNA for the CDR3 is TGCAGCGTTGAAAACAACTATGGCTACACCTTC.

The chain combines TRBV18 with TRBJ2-5, with D unresolved. The V gene's germline CDR1 is KGHSH and CDR2 LQKENI. The CDR3 spans 14 residues. V was pared by 3 bases and J by 0 bases, with 8 bases between. DNA of the CDR3: TGTGCCAGCTCACCGACGGTAGACCAAGAGACCCAGTACTTC. This sequence encodes CASSPTVDQETQYF.

In its sample, this clone was seen a few times. The chain employs TRBV30 and TRBJ1-1; tentatively, D is TRBD1 (5 bases). Germline V gene lookup returns CDR1 GTSNPN and CDR2 SVGIG (reference sequence). This CDR3 comprises 13 residues. Trimming left V 2 bases short and J 1 base short, with 8 bases between. The CDR3 DNA is TGTGCCTGGAGTATGGACAAGAACACTGAAGCTTTCTTT. Translated: CAWSMDKNTEAFF.

The chain couples TRBV10-3 to TRBJ1-5; D uncertain. The length of the CDR3 is 13 residues. V lost 9 bases to trimming and J lost 4 bases, with 13 bases between them. Germline values: CDR1 ENHRY, CDR2 SYGVKD. The CDR3, as DNA: TGTGCCATTGGTCAAATGGAAAATCAGCCCCAGCATTTT. Its translation: CAIGQMENQPQHF.

A few counts support this clone. The V and J genes are TRBV30 and TRBJ2-5, with D tentatively TRBD2 (7 bases). Germline V lookup: CDR1 GTSNPN, CDR2 SVGIG (reference sequence). V shed 2 bases and J shed 5 bases, with 12 bases lying between them. The CDR3 length is 13 residues. Here the CDR3 reads CAWSIGGAETQYF. The CDR3 region has the DNA TGTGCCTGGAGTATAGGGGGGGCCGAGACCCAGTACTTC.

This clone was observed a few times. The V gene is TRBV28, the J gene TRBJ1-1; D gene unclear. Germline V gives CDR1 MDHEN, CDR2 SYDVKM. The CDR3 length is 11 residues. The ends were cut back, 8 bases at V and 5 bases at J, with 9 bases in the middle. The CDR3 sequence is CASVAETEAFF. The CDR3 DNA follows: TGTGCCAGCGTTGCGGAGACTGAAGCTTTCTTT.

This clone was detected only a few times. This chain uses TRBV7-2 with TRBJ2-7; D not resolved. This CDR3 comprises 12 residues. Germline V gene lookup returns CDR1 SGHTA and CDR2 FQGNSA. Between the trimmed V and J ends, which lost 5 bases and 3 bases, there was a span of 8 bases. The CDR3 sequence is CASSRTIYEQYF. In DNA form, the CDR3 reads TGTGCCAGCAGCCGAACCATCTACGAGCAGTACTTC.

The chain recombines TRBV29-1 with TRBJ2-1, with TRBD2 matching over 10 bases. Germline lookup yields CDR1 SQVTM and CDR2 ANQGSEA. The CDR3 is 14 residues long. The V segment lost 4 bases and the J segment 4 bases; nucleotides outside the gene matches: 4. This chain's CDR3 is CSVGPSGGYNEQFF. For the CDR3, the DNA is TGCAGCGTTGGGCCTAGCGGGGGATACAATGAGCAGTTCTTC.

This chain uses TRBV18 with TRBJ2-7; tentative D call: TRBD1 (6 bases). The V gene lost 3 bases and the J gene lost 2 bases, with 14 bases spanning the gap. The V gene's germline CDR1 is KGHSH and CDR2 LQKENI. The CDR3 spans 15 residues. The CDR3 spells CASSPTGTPPYEQYF. CDR3 in DNA: TGTGCCAGCTCACCCACCGGGACACCTCCCTACGAGCAGTACTTC.